A single TCR beta chain is shown here with its context. The sample is drawn from a study of blood T cell repertoires in COVID-19. Study details: T cells, B-cell-depleted T cells, or PBMCs provided the cDNA or gDNA that served as material.

Original handling: Estimates of nucleated cell counts were drawn from the amplification of reference gene primers. Sequencing was performed with immunoSEQ multiplex PCR; in TCRdb, only in-frame clones are kept and a portion is missing. V and J calls plus clone size are reproduced from that table; the DNA served to infer D and trimming. The data hold 250,000 or so clones, with around 90% observed a single time. With 3 bases removed from V and 2 bases from J, the gap between germline ends came to 9 bases. The CDR3 sequence is 14 residues long. Germline CDR1 and CDR2: MNHEY and SMNVEV (reference sequence). The study recruited people aged 18 to 89 years across 24 US areas.

The J gene is TRBJ2-3, the V gene TRBV27; no clear D. Sequences were obtained from PBMCs or T cells enriched from blood (not recorded which). This TCR was recovered from a man aged 45-60 years who had been exposed to COVID-19. Written as DNA, the CDR3 is TGTGCCAGCAGTTTGAACCGAGACACAGATACGCAGTATTTT. It encodes CASSLNRDTDTQYF.